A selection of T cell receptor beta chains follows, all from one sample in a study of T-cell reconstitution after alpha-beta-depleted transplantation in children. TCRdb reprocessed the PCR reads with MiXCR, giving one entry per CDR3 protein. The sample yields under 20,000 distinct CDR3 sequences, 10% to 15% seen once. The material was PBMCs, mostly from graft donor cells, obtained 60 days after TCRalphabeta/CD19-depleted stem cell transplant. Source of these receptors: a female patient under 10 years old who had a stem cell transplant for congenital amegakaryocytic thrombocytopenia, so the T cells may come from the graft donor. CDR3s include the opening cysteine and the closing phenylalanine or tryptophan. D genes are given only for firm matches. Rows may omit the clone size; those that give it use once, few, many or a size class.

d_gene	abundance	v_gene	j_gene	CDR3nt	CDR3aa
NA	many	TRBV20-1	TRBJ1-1	TGCAGTGCTAGAGATCCAGGGAAGAACACTGAAGCTTTCTTT	CSARDPGKNTEAFF
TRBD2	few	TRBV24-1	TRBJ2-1	TGTGCCACCAGTGACCCTACTAGCGGTCGATCCTACAATGAGCAGTTCTTC	CATSDPTSGRSYNEQFF
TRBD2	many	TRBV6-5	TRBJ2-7	TGTGCCAGCAGTCCGACTAGCGGGCCCTACGAGCAGTACTTC	CASSPTSGPYEQYF
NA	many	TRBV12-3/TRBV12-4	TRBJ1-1	TGTGCCAGCAACACCGGGGCCGGGGACACTGAAGCTTTCTTT	CASNTGAGDTEAFF
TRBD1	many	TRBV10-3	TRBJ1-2	TGTGCCATCAGTGAGAACCCGGGGACAGGGCCTTATGGCTACACCTTC	CAISENPGTGPYGYTF
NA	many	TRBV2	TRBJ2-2	TGTGCCAGCAGTCACAGGGACCTGGGAGCCGGGGAGCTGTTTTTT	CASSHRDLGAGELFF
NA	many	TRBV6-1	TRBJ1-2	TGTGCCATAAGGGCAGGGTGGGGAAGTGACTATGGCTACACCTTC	CAIRAGWGSDYGYTF
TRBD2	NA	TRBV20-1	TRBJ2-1	TGCAGTGCGCCTGGGACTAGCAGCTACAATGAGCAGTTCTTC	CSAPGTSSYNEQFF
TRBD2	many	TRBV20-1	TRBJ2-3	TGCAGTGCTAGGGGATTTAGCGGGAGAGAAACAGATACGCAGTATTTT	CSARGFSGRETDTQYF
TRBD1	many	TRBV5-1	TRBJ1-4	TGCGCCAGCAGCTTGGCAGGGGGGGAACTGTTTTTT	CASSLAGGELFF
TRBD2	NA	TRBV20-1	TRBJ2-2	TGCAGTGCTAGGCTAGCGGGACTATCCGGGGAGCTGTTTTTT	CSARLAGLSGELFF
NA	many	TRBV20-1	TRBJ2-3	TGCAGTGCTAGAGGGCCTCGCACAGATACGCAGTATTTT	CSARGPRTDTQYF
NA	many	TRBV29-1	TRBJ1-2	TGCAGCGTTGATGCCCGGGGCTATGGCTACACCTTC	CSVDARGYGYTF
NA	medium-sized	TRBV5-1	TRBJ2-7	TGCGCCAGCAGCTTGGGGCATACCTCCTACGAGCAGTACTTC	CASSLGHTSYEQYF
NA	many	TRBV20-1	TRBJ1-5	TGCAGTGCTAGAGAGTACAGGCTCAATCAGCCCCAGCATTTT	CSAREYRLNQPQHF
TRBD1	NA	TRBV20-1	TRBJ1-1	TGCAGTGCTAGAGAGACAGGGGAGAGTGAAGCTTTCTTT	CSARETGESEAFF
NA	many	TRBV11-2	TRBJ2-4	TGTGCCAGCAGCTTAGATCCCCGGGCCAAAAACATTCAGTACTTC	CASSLDPRAKNIQYF
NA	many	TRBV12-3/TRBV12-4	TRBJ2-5	TGTGCCAGCAGTGCTGAGACCCAGTACTTC	CASSAETQYF
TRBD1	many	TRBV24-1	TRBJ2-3	TGTGCCACCAGTGATTCGGGACAGGGGACAGATACGCAGTATTTT	CATSDSGQGTDTQYF
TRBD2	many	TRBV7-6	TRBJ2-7	TGTGCCAGCAGCTACCTAGCGGGAGCAGGGGAGCAGTACTTC	CASSYLAGAGEQYF
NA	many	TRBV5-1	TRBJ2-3	TGCGCCAGCAGCTTGGTCCCTAGCACAGATACGCAGTATTTT	CASSLVPSTDTQYF
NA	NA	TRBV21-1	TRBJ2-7	TGTGCCAGCAGCAAAGCGCCTGCTCCAGGGGACAGCCCAGGAGGCTACGAGCAGTACTTC	CASSKAPAPGDSPGGYEQYF
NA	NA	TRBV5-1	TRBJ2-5	TGCGTTAGCAACCAACTAGTGCCCCAAGAGACCCAGTACTTC	CVSNQLVPQETQYF
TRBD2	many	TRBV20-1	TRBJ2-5	TGCAGTGCCCTCCTAGGACTAGCGGTAGGAGAGACCCAGTACTTC	CSALLGLAVGETQYF
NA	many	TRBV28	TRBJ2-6	TGTGCCAGCAGTCCCCTCGGGGCAGCCTCTGGGGCCAACGTCCTGACTTTC	CASSPLGAASGANVLTF
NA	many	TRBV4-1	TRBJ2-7	TGCGCCAGCAGCCATCTCAGCGCAAGCTCCTACGAGCAGTACTTC	CASSHLSASSYEQYF
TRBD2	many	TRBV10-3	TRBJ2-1	TGTGCCATCAGTGGGATAGCGGGAGGGCCGATCTCCTACAATGAGCAGTTCTTC	CAISGIAGGPISYNEQFF
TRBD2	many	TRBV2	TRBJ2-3	TGTGCCAGCAGTGGAAGCGATAGCGGGAGGTTGACAGATACGCAGTATTTT	CASSGSDSGRLTDTQYF
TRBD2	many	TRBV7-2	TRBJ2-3	TGTGCCAGCAGCGGACTAGCGGGAGACGATACGCAGTATTTT	CASSGLAGDDTQYF
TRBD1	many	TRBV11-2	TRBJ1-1	TGTGCCAGCAGCTTAACAGGGGTCCCGAACACTGAAGCTTTCTTT	CASSLTGVPNTEAFF
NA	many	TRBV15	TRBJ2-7	TGTGCCACCAGCCGCTCCGCGTTGGCCACTGCATCCTACGAGCAGTACTTC	CATSRSALATASYEQYF
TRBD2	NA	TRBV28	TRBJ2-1	TGTGCCAGCAGTTTAGGACTAGCGGGTGGACCCCTTTGGAATGAGCAGTTCTTC	CASSLGLAGGPLWNEQFF
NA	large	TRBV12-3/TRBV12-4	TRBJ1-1	TGTGCCAGCAGTTTTGATTTATTGGAAGCTTTCTTT	CASSFDLLEAFF
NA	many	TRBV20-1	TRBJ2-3	TGCAGTGCCTACGACCGGGGACGCACAGATACGCAGTATTTT	CSAYDRGRTDTQYF
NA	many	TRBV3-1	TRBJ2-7	TGTGCCAGCAGCCAGAAAGGAGCTAACGAGCAGTACTTC	CASSQKGANEQYF
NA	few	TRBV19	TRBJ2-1	TGTGCCAGTAGAGGGACATCGCGGAGGTTTGAGCAGTTCTTC	CASRGTSRRFEQFF
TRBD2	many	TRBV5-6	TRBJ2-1	TGTGCCAGCAGCTTACGAGCGGGAGAGCAGTTCTTC	CASSLRAGEQFF
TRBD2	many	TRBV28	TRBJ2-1	TGTGCCAGCAGTCATCCGGGACTAGCGGGAGTCAGGGTGCAGTTCTTC	CASSHPGLAGVRVQFF
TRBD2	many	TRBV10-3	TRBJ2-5	TGTGCCATCAGTGGTCTAGCGGGAGTAGAGACCCAGTACTTC	CAISGLAGVETQYF
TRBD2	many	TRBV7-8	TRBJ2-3	TGTGCCAGCAGCCCCCGACTAGCGGCCACAGATACGCAGTATTTT	CASSPRLAATDTQYF
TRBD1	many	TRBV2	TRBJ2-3	TGTGCCAGCAAGGGACAGTACACAGATACGCAGTATTTT	CASKGQYTDTQYF
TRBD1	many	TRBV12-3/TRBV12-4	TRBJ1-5	TGTGCCAGCAGTGGACAGGGGGCAGGCAATCAGCCCCAGCATTTT	CASSGQGAGNQPQHF
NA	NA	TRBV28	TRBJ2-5	TGTGCCAGCAGCCGGGACACTGAAGAGACCCAGTACTTC	CASSRDTEETQYF
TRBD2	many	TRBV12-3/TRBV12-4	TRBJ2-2	TGTGCCAGCAGTTTAAATCCTAGCGGCACCGGGGAGCTGTTTTTT	CASSLNPSGTGELFF
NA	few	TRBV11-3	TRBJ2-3	TGTGCCAGCAGCTTAGTGCGGGGAGATACGCAGTATTTT	CASSLVRGDTQYF
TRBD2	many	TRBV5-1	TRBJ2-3	TGCGCCAGCAGCTCACTAGCGCCCAACACAGATACGCAGTATTTT	CASSSLAPNTDTQYF